Below, 10 T cell receptor beta chains from the same sample are listed, as sequenced in a study of blood T cell repertoires in COVID-19. Only in-frame clones appear in the TCRdb table, and some are missing; sequencing was by immunoSEQ multiplex PCR. The sample includes 23,000 or so clones, roughly 80% of them seen just once. The sample consisted of peripheral blood. The receptors originated from a woman of 80 years or more with acute or convalescent COVID-19.

This clone was counted ten times or more. CDR3 sequence reads: CATSDGLLAGVGQQYF. DNA of the CDR3: TGTGCCACCAGTGATGGTTTACTAGCGGGAGTTGGGCAGCAGTACTTC. The chain couples TRBV24-1 to TRBJ2-7; 11 bases map to TRBD2. V dropped 3 bases and J dropped 8; count of bases not matched to a gene: 11. The CDR3 contains 16 residues. Germline CDR1 reads KGHDR; CDR2 reads SFDVKD.

The chain carries TRBV25-1 and TRBJ1-1, with TRBD1 matching 8 bases. CDR3 size: 13 residues. Germline loops: CDR1 MGHDK, CDR2 SYGVNS. V lost 4 bases, J lost 4 bases, and 2 bases stayed unmatched. CDR3 in DNA: TGTGCCAGCAGTGGACAGGGGACCACTGAAGCTTTCTTT. Encoded protein: CASSGQGTTEAFF.

V and J are TRBV7-9 and TRBJ2-1, with 8 bases aligning to TRBD2. This CDR3 has 14 amino acids. Losses at the gene ends were 11 bases for V and 9 bases for J; bases not matched to a gene: 15. The germline V gene has CDR1 SEHNR and CDR2 FQNEAQ (reference sequence). The chain's CDR3 is CAPQTSGSSGEQFF. The CDR3 region has the DNA TGTGCCCCACAGACCAGCGGGAGTTCCGGTGAGCAGTTCTTC.

The chain combines TRBV5-1 with TRBJ2-5; D unresolved. V was clipped by 0 bases and J by 3 bases, with 6 bases between them. CDR1 is SGHRS and CDR2 is YFSETQ in the germline V gene. The CDR3 spans 13 residues. CDR3 sequence: CASSLDHKETQYF. The DNA for the CDR3 is TGCGCCAGCAGCTTGGATCACAAAGAGACCCAGTACTTC. The complete variable domain, with remaining parts taken from reference TRBV5-1 and TRBJ2-5, reads KAGVTQTPRYLIKTRGQQVTLSCSPISGHRSVSWYQQTPGQGLQFLFEYFSETQRNKGNFPGRFSGRQFSNSRSEMNVSTLELGDSALYLCASSLDHKETQYFGPGTRLLVL.

The J gene is TRBJ1-1, the V gene TRBV6-6; 8 positions match TRBD1. CDR1 MNHNY and CDR2 SVGAGI come from the germline V gene (reference sequence). V gave up 5 bases and J gave up 4 bases; unmatched junction bases: 6. This CDR3 region has 14 residues. CDR3 protein: CASSRQGISTEAFF. CDR3 bases: TGTGCCAGCAGTCGACAGGGGATTAGCACTGAAGCTTTCTTT.

This chain joins TRBV7-2 and TRBJ1-5; no clear D gene. Germline V gene lookup returns CDR1 SGHTA and CDR2 FQGNSA. V was cut by 2 bases and J by 4 bases, with 9 bases left in between. This CDR3 has 14 amino acids. As DNA, the CDR3 is TGTGCCAGCAGCTTAAAAGCGGGGAATCAGCCCCAGCATTTT. It specifies CASSLKAGNQPQHF.

The V call is TRBV15, the J call TRBJ1-6; no firm D call. The CDR3 runs 17 residues. Germline V CDR1 and CDR2: LNHNV, YYDKDF (reference sequence). The V end lost 1 base, the J end lost 15 bases, and 25 bases lay between the germline ends. The CDR3: CATSRGGKGTGGIGLHF. DNA for the CDR3: TGTGCCACCAGCAGAGGAGGGAAGGGCACGGGCGGGATTGGCCTCCACTTT.

This clone was seen only a few times. The chain joins TRBV30 to TRBJ2-2; D is possibly TRBD2 (6 bases). V was pared by 3 bases and J by 5 bases, with 13 bases between. This CDR3 is 14 amino acids long. The germline V gene encodes CDR1 GTSNPN and CDR2 SVGIG (reference sequence). CDR3 in DNA: TGTGCCTGGAGCCGTATGGGGAGGACCGGGGAGCTGTTTTTT. It encodes CAWSRMGRTGELFF. Filled out from reference TRBV30 and TRBJ2-2, the complete variable domain reads SQTIHQWPATLVQPVGSPLSLECTVEGTSNPNLYWYRQAAGRGLQLLFYSVGIGQISSEVPQNLSASRPQDRQFILSSKKLLLSDSGFYLCAWSRMGRTGELFFGEGSRLTVL.

The J gene is TRBJ1-2, the V gene TRBV19, with TRBD1 matching over 10 bases. V shed 7 bases, J shed 8 bases, and the junction held 19 bases outside the gene matches. This CDR3 has 17 amino acids. Per germline, CDR1 LNHDA and CDR2 SQIVND (reference sequence). DNA of the CDR3: TGTGCCAGTAACCCATGGGGGGGGGACAGGGGCCAGGAGGGCTACACCTTC. This gives the protein CASNPWGGDRGQEGYTF.

This chain uses TRBV11-3 with TRBJ2-1; 16 nucleotides agree with TRBD2. The CDR3 loop spans 18 amino acids. Germline lookup yields CDR1 SGHNT and CDR2 YENEEA. The V gene end was trimmed by 1 base and the J gene end by 5 bases; junction bases not matched to a gene: 5. In DNA, the CDR3 is TGTGCCAGCAGCTTAGGGGGGACTAGCGGGAGGGCGAACAATGAGCAGTTCTTC. Translated, it gives CASSLGGTSGRANNEQFF.